This TCR beta chain was recorded in a study of metastatic and nonmetastatic thyroid tumors. The entire patient cohort was treatment-naive prior to thyroid surgery. TCRdb re-clonotyped the PCR reads through MiXCR. This sample has 45,000 to 50,000 clones, with around 25% found just once. The CDR3 length is 17 residues. The germline V gene has CDR1 GTSNPN and CDR2 SVGIG (reference sequence). Trimming took 3 bases from V and 4 from J; bases not matched to a gene: 13. Sequenced: blood. This clonotype was obtained from a male donor with papillary thyroid cancer or a benign thyroid nodule (not recorded which). Some clones in this sample may be carry-over from other donors' samples. This chain connects TRBV30 to TRBJ1-2; 11 bases are a match to TRBD1. The CDR3 here is CAWRRTWTGGVGYGYTF. In DNA, the CDR3 is TGTGCCTGGAGACGAACCTGGACAGGGGGCGTGGGCTATGGCTACACCTTC.